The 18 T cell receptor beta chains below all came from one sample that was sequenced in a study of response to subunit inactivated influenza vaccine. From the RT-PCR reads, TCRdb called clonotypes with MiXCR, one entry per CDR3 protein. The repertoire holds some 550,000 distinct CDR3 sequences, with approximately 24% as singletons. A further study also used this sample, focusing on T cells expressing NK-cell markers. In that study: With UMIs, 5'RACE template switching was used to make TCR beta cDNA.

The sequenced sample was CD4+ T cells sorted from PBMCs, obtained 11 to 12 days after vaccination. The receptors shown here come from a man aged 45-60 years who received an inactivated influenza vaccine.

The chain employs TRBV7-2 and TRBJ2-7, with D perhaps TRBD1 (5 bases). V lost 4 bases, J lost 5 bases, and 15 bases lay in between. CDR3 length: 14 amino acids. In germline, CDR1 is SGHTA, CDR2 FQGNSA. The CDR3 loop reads CASSSAQGWDEQYF. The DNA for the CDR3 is TGTGCCAGCAGCTCCGCCCAGGGATGGGACGAGCAGTACTTC.

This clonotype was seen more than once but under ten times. In nucleotides, the CDR3 is TGTGCCAGCAGTTACACAGGGATGGCGAACACTGAAGCTTTCTTT. This encodes CASSYTGMANTEAFF. V usage is TRBV6-5 and J usage is TRBJ1-1; D is perhaps TRBD1 (6 bases). The CDR3 runs to 15 residues. Germline V gives CDR1 MNHEY, CDR2 SVGAGI. Trimming stripped 2 bases from V and 1 base from J, with 11 bases between.

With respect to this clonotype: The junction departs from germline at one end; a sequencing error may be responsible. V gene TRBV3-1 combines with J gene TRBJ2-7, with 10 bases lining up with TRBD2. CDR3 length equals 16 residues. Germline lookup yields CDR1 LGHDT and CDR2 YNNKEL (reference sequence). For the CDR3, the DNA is TGTGGCAGCAGCCAAGGTCTACTAGCGGGATCCTACGAGCAGTACTTC. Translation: CGSSQGLLAGSYEQYF.

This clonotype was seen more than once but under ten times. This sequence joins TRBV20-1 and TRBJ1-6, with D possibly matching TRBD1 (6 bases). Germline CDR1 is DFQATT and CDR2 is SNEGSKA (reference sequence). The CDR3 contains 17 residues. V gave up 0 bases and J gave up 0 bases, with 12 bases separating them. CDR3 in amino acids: CSARDAGGSSYNSPLHF. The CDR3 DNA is TGCAGTGCTAGAGATGCGGGGGGCTCCTCCTATAATTCACCCCTCCACTTT.

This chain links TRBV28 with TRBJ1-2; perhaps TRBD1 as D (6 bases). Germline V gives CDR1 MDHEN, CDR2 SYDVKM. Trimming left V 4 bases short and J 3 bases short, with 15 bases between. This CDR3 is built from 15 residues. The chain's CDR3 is CASSSRGWGHYGYTF. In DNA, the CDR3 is TGTGCCAGCAGTTCCCGGGGATGGGGGCACTATGGCTACACCTTC.

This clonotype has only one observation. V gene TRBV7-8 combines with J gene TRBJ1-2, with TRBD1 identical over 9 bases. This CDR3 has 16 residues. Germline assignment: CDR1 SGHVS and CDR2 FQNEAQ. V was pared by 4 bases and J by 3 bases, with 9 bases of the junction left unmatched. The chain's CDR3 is CASSSKQGAKDYGYTF. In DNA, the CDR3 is TGTGCCAGCAGCTCTAAACAGGGGGCCAAGGACTATGGCTACACCTTC. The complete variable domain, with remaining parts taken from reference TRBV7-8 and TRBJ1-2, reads GAGVSQSPRYKVAKRGQDVALRCDPISGHVSLFWYQQALGQGPEFLTYFQNEAQLDKSGLPSDRFFAERPEGSVSTLKIQRTQQEDSAVYLCASSSKQGAKDYGYTFGSGTRLTVV.

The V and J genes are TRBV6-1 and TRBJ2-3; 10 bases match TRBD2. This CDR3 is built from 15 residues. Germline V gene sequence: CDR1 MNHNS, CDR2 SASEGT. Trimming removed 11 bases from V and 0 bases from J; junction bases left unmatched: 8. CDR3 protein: CASQSGGASTDTQYF. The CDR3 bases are TGTGCCTCCCAAAGCGGGGGGGCTAGCACAGATACGCAGTATTTT.

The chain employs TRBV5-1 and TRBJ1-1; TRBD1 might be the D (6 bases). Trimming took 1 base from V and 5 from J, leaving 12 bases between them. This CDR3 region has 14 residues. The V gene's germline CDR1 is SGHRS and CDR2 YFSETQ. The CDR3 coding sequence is TGCGCCAGCAGCTTGTCGGGGGCAGGGACTGAAGCTTTCTTT. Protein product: CASSLSGAGTEAFF.

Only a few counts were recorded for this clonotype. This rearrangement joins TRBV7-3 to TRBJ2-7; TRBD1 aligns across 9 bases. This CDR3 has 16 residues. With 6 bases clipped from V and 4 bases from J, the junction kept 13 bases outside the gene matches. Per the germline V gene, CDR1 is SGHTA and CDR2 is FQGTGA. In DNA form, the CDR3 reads TGTGCCAGCAGTCCGGACAGGGGTTTGGCCTCGTACGAGCAGTACTTC. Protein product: CASSPDRGLASYEQYF.

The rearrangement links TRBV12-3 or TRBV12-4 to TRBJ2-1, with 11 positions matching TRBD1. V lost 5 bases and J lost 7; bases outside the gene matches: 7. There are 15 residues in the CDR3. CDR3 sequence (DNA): TGTGCCAGCAGTCCAAGGACAGGGGGCGAGAATGAGCAGTTCTTC. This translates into CASSPRTGGENEQFF.

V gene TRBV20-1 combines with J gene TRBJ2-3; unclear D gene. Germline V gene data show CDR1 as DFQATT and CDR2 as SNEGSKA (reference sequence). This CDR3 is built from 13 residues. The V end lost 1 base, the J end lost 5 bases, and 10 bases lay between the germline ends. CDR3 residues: CSARGKVGDTQYF. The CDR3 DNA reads TGCAGTGCTAGAGGGAAGGTCGGAGATACGCAGTATTTT.

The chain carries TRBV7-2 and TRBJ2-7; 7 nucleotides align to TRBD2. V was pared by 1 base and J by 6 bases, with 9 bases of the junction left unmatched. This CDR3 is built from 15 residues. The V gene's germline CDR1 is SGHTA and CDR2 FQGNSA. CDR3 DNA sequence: TGTGCCAGCAGCTTAGGGGGCGGGAGCCGAAGCGAGCAGTACTTC. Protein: CASSLGGGSRSEQYF. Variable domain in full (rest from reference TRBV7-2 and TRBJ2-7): GAGVSQSPSNKVTEKGKDVELRCDPISGHTALYWYRQSLGQGLEFLIYFQGNSAPDKSGLPSDRFSAERTGGSVSTLTIQRTQQEDSAVYLCASSLGGGSRSEQYFGPGTRLTVT.

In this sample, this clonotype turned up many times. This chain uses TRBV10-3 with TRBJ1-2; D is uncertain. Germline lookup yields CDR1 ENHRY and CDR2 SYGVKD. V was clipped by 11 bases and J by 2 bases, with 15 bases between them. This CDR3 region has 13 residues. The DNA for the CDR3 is TGTGCCGCAAACGGGCCAGAAAACTATGGCTACACCTTC. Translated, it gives CAANGPENYGYTF.

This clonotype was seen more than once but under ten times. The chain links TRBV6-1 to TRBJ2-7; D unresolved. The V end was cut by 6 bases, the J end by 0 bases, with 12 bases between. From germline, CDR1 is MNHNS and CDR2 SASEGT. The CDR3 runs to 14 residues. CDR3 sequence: CASRATRSSYEQYF. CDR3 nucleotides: TGTGCCAGCAGGGCAACAAGAAGCTCCTACGAGCAGTACTTC.

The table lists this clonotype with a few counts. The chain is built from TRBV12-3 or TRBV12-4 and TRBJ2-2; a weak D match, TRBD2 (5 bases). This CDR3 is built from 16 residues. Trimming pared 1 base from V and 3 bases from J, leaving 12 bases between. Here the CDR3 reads CASSLGLAPDTGELFF. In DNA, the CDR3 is TGTGCCAGCAGTTTAGGCCTAGCACCGGACACCGGGGAGCTGTTTTTT.

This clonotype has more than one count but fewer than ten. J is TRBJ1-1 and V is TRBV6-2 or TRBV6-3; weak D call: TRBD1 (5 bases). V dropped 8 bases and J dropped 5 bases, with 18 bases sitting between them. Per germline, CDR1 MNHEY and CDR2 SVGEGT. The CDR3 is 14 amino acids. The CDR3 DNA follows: TGTGCCAGCCAGACCCTGTTCAGGGAGACTGAAGCTTTCTTT. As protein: CASQTLFRETEAFF.

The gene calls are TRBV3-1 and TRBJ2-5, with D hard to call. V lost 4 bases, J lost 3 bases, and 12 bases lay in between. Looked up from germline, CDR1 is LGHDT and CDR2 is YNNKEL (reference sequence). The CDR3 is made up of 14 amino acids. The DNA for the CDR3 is TGTGCCAGCAGCCGGTATTTGGCAGAAGAGACCCAGTACTTC. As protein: CASSRYLAEETQYF.

CDR3 amino acids: CASSLSPRTGRNEQFF. CDR3 nucleotide sequence: TGTGCCAGCAGTTTATCTCCTCGGACAGGGCGGAATGAGCAGTTCTTC. The J gene is TRBJ2-1, the V gene TRBV27, with TRBD1 matching 8 bases. The CDR3 loop spans 16 amino acids. J was trimmed by 7 bases and V by 0 bases; bases with no gene match: 8. The germline V gene encodes CDR1 MNHEY and CDR2 SMNVEV (reference sequence).